This TCR beta chain derives from a study of siplizumab effects on memory and regulatory T cells. General study results and limits: Researchers could not give a naive or memory phenotype to roughly 75-97% of proliferating CD4+ or CD8+ clones. Memory T cells appeared less diverse than naive cells, which seemed to contribute substantially to alloresponse. For mappable alloreactive CD4+ clones, the mean Treg-derived fraction was about 69% with siplizumab and roughly 26% in controls.

CDR1 is SGDLS and CDR2 is YYNGEE in the germline V gene. The CDR3 sequence is 15 residues long. V lost 3 bases and J lost 8, with 15 bases in between. This clone was counted once. Its antigen remains unknown. Assay: immunoSEQ multiplex PCR; the TCRdb copy retains only in-frame clones and omits some. Seen here are approximately 70,000 clones, roughly 89% observed once, and the top ten hold roughly 30%. This chain joins TRBV9 and TRBJ1-6; maybe TRBD1 (6 bases). The receptor was derived from a human donor in good health. Sequencing used CD8+ T cells sorted from blood. The CDR3 DNA reads as TGTGCCAGCAGCGCCACTGGGGCAGGGGATTCACCCCTCCACTTT. Protein: CASSATGAGDSPLHF.